This T cell receptor beta chain was sequenced during a study of blood T cell repertoires in COVID-19 (dated by TCRdb to 2018 to 2020). Some background on the complete study: Samples covering the acute and convalescent phases of COVID-19 were provided by collaborators in the United States, Italy and Spain. The repertoires were released in a freely available public database intended as a resource for research on the immune response to SARS-CoV-2. The samples were drawn from the first 160 participants of the ongoing ImmuneRACE study and from over a thousand subjects provided by 6 global collaborators. Where available, HLA class I and class II types were obtained from metadata supplied by the sample provider rather than from assay-based typing. Sample metadata almost always included a de-identified subject ID, COVID-19 status, age in years and sex. The material from the prospective study consisted of cDNA or gDNA derived from T cells, B-cell-depleted T cells, or PBMCs. Deeply sampled blood TCRbeta repertoires from subjects exposed to, actively infected with, or recovered from COVID-19 were included in the dataset.

Remarks on this clone: The specificity of this receptor is unknown. No base quality values were provided; no much bigger clone lies one nucleotide off.

Each collaborating institution followed its own protocols to collect whole blood in K2EDTA tubes. For TCRbeta analysis, collaborator samples were shipped as frozen whole blood, as isolated PBMCs, or as DNA extracted from either sample type. The immunoSEQ Assay, a bias-controlled multiplex PCR, was used to amplify TCRbeta CDR3 regions from genomic DNA. The study's own analysis went as follows. The number of nucleated cells in each sample was estimated from the amplification of reference gene primers within the assay. Sequence reads were collapsed and filtered to measure the absolute abundance of every unique TCRbeta CDR3 rearrangement. For each sample, productive Simpson clonality was calculated as the square root of Simpson's diversity index over productive rearrangements. This immuneACCESS table, as held by TCRdb, lists in-frame sequences with V and J called but not all clones. Of the missing ones, under half trace to an unresolved V gene in checked studies; the others have no known cause. D and trimming were read from the DNA, whereas the V and J calls and clone size are those reported in that table. For this sample the table gives hundreds of thousands of clones, of which around 85% were detected only once. The ten largest clones represent approximately 0.69% of the sample.

The paper's findings and limits, for the study overall: Clinical and demographic metadata were provided uncurated, with the amount varying by source and participant.

Sample: peripheral blood. The receptor was isolated from a man between 35 and 55 years old with acute or convalescent COVID-19.

In nucleotide form, the sequence is TGTGCCAGCAGTCGATCGGGACTAGCGGGCGAGCAGTACTTC. Its coded protein is CASSRSGLAGEQYF. The chain employs TRBV27 and TRBJ2-7, and TRBD2 matches 12 of the central bases. The CDR3, cysteine through phenylalanine, is 14 amino acids long. Only the CDR3 DNA stays, 42 bases, in frame from base 1. Trimming takes 5 bases off V and 6 bases off J; junction bases not matched to a gene: 5. The germline V gene encodes CDR1 MNHEY and CDR2 SMNVEV (reference sequence).